This T cell receptor (beta chain) comes out of a study of cytomegalovirus exposure and HLA in healthy donors. The V segment lost 7 bases and the J segment 4 bases; nucleotides outside the gene matches: 7. The CDR3 runs to 15 residues. Per the germline V gene, CDR1 is MNHEY and CDR2 is SMNVEV (reference sequence). Worth noting for this clone: Its antigen is undetermined.

Study findings and constraints: Across donors, most TCRs were seen rarely, yet some public ones were widespread.

The PCR used 60 Vbeta and 13 Jbeta primers. In the source study's methods: An analysis that came later counted roughly 80 million unique TCR beta chains, 9 million to 12 million shared. Generated by immunoSEQ multiplex PCR, the TCRdb table keeps only in-frame clones and is missing some. V, J and clone size were drawn from that table, and D and trimming were deduced from the DNA. The table lists a few hundred thousand clones, 80% of them singletons. The sequencing input was PBMCs. The V gene is TRBV27, the J gene TRBJ2-3, with 11 bases lining up with TRBD2. This clonotype originated in a girl aged 2 to 10 in good health and CMV-seronegative. CDR3 DNA: TGTGCCAGCACTACCTCGGGACTAGCGGCAGATACGCAGTATTTT. It specifies CASTTSGLAADTQYF.